This note documents a single T cell receptor (beta chain) sequence. Its antigen remains unidentified. This may come from a read error, since a much larger clone is one base off. Libraries came from 5' RACE. The listed sequencing device is Illumina HiSeq 2500. A second roughly 6 to 12 cycle PCR used a sample-barcoded 5' primer and a J-beta primer mix. A unique molecular identifier was introduced onto each TCR beta cDNA molecule by a template-switch 5' adaptor carrying 12 random nucleotides. Each sample yielded at least 3 million CDR3-containing paired-end reads. All of the RNA was converted into first-strand cDNA using the Mint cDNA synthesis kit, with a TRBC-specific oligonucleotide serving as the primer. All cDNA was treated with uracil-DNA glycosylase and then went through a first 18-cycle PCR with the universal primers M1SS and BC2_uni_R. As for how the authors treated the data: Each sample was normalized by randomly selecting 1 million high-quality reads, each carrying a distinct molecular identifier. Reads with shared molecular identifiers were discarded instead of being binned into consensus sequences. MiTCR, run with a Q25 quality threshold and the strictest error-elimination algorithm, handled CDR3 identification, clonotype clustering and error correction. A nonparametric unseen species model using Euler transformation provided a lower-bound estimate of total TCR beta diversity. TCRdb redid the processing of the public reads, applying fastp at Q25 and MiXCR, and retained in-frame beta chains. Duplicate CDR3 protein sequences are folded into a single record with the most common DNA and genes. TCRdb's processing, not the authors', yielded these V and J calls. In all, the sample holds 600,000 or so distinct CDR3 sequences, and 25% to 30% of those were seen once. The top ten hold around a sixth of the sample.

The data belong to a study of blood T cells in healthy people across ages (dated by TCRdb to the mid-2010s). Background for the entire study: In model experiments, template switching captured about one uniquely barcoded TCR beta cDNA molecule for every two T cells. The donors were divided into four age groups: young (average approximately 16 years), middle-aged (about 41), aged (about 60) and long-lived (about 84). The study analyzed two additional independent replicas of 1 million unique cDNA reads from the same blood draw for two donors, one aged 18 to 30 and one aged 80 or older. To avoid experimental bias, donors of different ages were randomly spread across the sequencing lanes. Age-related changes in TCR beta repertoire diversity were measured in the study by deep sequencing normalized with unique cDNA molecular identifiers.

The full study reports these points: A strong correlation was found between observed TCR beta diversity and the percentage of naive T cells measured by flow cytometry. Compared with the aged group, the long-lived group had more naive CD4+ T cells, fewer expanded clones and increased TCR diversity, suggesting age selection. The CMV infection status of donors was not known, potentially confounding age-related changes in expanded clonotypes. As age increased, observed TCR beta diversity per million T cells dropped in a roughly linear way, and a significant reduction was already evident by age around 41. Conclusive comparison of naive and antigen-experienced compartments was prevented by the profiling of bulk unsorted PBMCs. Estimates of total diversity based on one million sequenced T cells were considered lower bounds and underestimates.

The roughly 37 donors, aged roughly 6 to 95 years, were systemically healthy Caucasian individuals from Russia. Roughly 10 milliliters of peripheral blood were drawn from each donor into EDTA-treated Vacutainer tubes. PBMCs were isolated by Ficoll-Paque density-gradient centrifugation, with at least 6 million obtained per sample. Trizol reagent was used to extract total RNA from the PBMCs, yielding at least 6 micrograms per sample. The percentages of naive CD45RAhigh/CD27high T cells were determined by flow cytometry on a PBMC aliquot from every donor. Looking up the germline V gene yields CDR1 SGHTA and CDR2 FQGNSA. From the cysteine through the phenylalanine, the CDR3 covers 14 amino acids. Only CDR3 DNA remains: 42 bases, in frame from the first base. Trimming accounts for 6 bases at V and 2 bases at J, while the number of junction bases matched to no gene is 5.

The sequence was collected from a woman older than 75 in good health. Sequenced input: blood. The rearranged chain carries TRBV7-2 and TRBJ2-5; a stretch of 8 junction bases matches TRBD2. The DNA reads TGTGCCAGCAGGTACGGGGGGGGGCAAGAGACCCAGTACTTC. Its translation reads: CASRYGGGQETQYF.